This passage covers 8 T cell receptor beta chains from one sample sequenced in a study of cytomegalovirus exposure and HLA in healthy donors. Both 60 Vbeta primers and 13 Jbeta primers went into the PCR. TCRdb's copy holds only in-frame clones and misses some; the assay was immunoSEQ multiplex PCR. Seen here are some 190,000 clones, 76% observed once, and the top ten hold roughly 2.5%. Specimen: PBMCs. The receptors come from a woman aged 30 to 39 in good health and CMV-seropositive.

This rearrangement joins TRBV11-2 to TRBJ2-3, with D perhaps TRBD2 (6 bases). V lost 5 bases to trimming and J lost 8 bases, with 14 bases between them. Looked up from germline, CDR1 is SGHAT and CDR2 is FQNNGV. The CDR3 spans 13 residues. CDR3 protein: CASSAGGMVTQYF. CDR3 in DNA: TGTGCCAGCAGCGCCGGGGGAATGGTTACGCAGTATTTT.

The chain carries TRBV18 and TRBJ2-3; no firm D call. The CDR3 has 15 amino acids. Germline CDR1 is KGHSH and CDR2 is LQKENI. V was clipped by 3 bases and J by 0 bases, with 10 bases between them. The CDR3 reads CASSPSSSSTDTQYF. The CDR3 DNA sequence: TGTGCCAGCTCACCCTCCTCTAGTAGCACAGATACGCAGTATTTT.

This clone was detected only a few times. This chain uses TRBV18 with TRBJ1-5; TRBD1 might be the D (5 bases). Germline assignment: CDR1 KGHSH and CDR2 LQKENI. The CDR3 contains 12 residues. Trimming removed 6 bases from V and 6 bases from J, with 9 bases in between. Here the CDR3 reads CASSDSLQPQHF. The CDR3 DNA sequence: TGTGCCAGCTCCGACAGCCTTCAGCCCCAGCATTTT.

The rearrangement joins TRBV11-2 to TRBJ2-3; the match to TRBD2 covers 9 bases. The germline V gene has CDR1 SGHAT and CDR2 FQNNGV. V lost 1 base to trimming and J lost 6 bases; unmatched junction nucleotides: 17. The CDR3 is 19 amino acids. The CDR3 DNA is TGTGCCAGCAGCTTAGTCTGGCGTCCTAGCGGGGACATCAAGGATACGCAGTATTTT. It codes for CASSLVWRPSGDIKDTQYF. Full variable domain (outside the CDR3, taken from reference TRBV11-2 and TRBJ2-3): EAGVAQSPRYKIIEKRQSVAFWCNPISGHATLYWYQQILGQGPKLLIQFQNNGVVDDSQLPKDRFSAERLKGVDSTLKIQPAKLEDSAVYLCASSLVWRPSGDIKDTQYFGPGTRLTVL.

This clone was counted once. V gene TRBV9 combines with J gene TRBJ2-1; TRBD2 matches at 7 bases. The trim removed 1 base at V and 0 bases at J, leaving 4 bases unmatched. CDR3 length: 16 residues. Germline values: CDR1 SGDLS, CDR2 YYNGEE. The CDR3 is CASSVRGDDSYNEQFF. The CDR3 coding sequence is TGTGCCAGCAGCGTACGGGGGGACGACTCCTACAATGAGCAGTTCTTC.

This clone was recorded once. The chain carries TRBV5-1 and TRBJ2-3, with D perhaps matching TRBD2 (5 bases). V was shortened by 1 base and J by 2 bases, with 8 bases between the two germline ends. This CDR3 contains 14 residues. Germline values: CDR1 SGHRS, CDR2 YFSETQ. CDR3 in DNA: TGCGCCAGCAGCTTGACGGGAATCACAGATACGCAGTATTTT. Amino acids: CASSLTGITDTQYF.

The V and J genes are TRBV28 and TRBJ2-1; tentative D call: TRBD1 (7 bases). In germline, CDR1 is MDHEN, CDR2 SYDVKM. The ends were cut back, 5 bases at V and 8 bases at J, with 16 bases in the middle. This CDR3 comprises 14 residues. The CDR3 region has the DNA TGTGCCAGCAGTGGACAGGAGGGACCCTATGAGCAGTTCTTC. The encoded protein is CASSGQEGPYEQFF.

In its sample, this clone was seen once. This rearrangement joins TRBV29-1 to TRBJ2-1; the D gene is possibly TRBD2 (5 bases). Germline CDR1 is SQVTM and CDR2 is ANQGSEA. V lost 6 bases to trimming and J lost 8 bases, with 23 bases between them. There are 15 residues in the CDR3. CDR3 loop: CSVVKLGHSADEQFF. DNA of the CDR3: TGCAGCGTCGTGAAACTAGGCCATAGCGCCGATGAGCAGTTCTTC.